Shown below are 23 T cell receptor beta chains from a single sample sequenced in a study of blood T cell repertoires in COVID-19. Profiled with immunoSEQ multiplex PCR; TCRdb holds only in-frame clones, not every one. Here the sample spans 130,000 to 150,000 clones, roughly 90% being singletons. The material sequenced was peripheral blood. All receptors come from a human donor in a cohort sampled during active COVID-19.

V usage is TRBV5-1 and J usage is TRBJ1-6, with 7 bases matching TRBD1. The V and J ends lost 4 bases and 4 bases, in that order; junction bases with no gene match: 8. CDR1 is SGHRS and CDR2 is YFSETQ in the germline V gene. The length of the CDR3 is 16 residues. The CDR3 coding sequence is TGCGCCAGCAGCCGCGACAGGGTCCTTTATAATTCACCCCTCCACTTT. It codes for CASSRDRVLYNSPLHF.

This chain connects TRBV2 to TRBJ1-2, with 9 bases matching TRBD1. V lost 8 bases and J lost 5; bases outside the gene matches: 12. CDR3 length equals 15 residues. Germline CDR1 reads SNHLY; CDR2 reads FYNNEI. CDR3 DNA: TGTGCCAGCGGCGGGACAGGGACGGGCCATTATGGCTACACCTTC. Its translation: CASGGTGTGHYGYTF.

This clone was seen a single time. This chain joins TRBV6-1 and TRBJ2-7; 7 nucleotides match TRBD2. This CDR3 is 16 amino acids long. Germline trimming cut 1 base from V and 1 base from J; bases unmatched to any gene: 7. Germline loops: CDR1 MNHNS, CDR2 SASEGT. The CDR3 sequence: CASSEVGRGGSYEQYF. CDR3 nucleotide sequence: TGTGCCAGCAGTGAAGTCGGGCGGGGAGGGTCCTACGAGCAGTACTTC.

This clone came up a few times. The gene calls are TRBV4-3 and TRBJ2-1; TRBD2 matches 14 bases. Trimming took 0 bases from V and 2 from J; bases not matched to a gene: 12. CDR1 is LGHNA and CDR2 is YSLEER in the germline V gene. The CDR3 totals 21 residues. The CDR3 DNA follows: TGCGCCAGCAGCCAAGAACCACTGGGGACTAGCGGGGGTGGCCCCTACAATGAGCAGTTCTTC. It encodes CASSQEPLGTSGGGPYNEQFF.

V and J are TRBV6-2 or TRBV6-3 and TRBJ2-5; D gene uncertain. Trimming stripped 5 bases from V and 11 bases from J, with 15 bases between. This CDR3 has 12 residues. The germline V gene encodes CDR1 MNHEY and CDR2 SVGEGT. CDR3 protein: CASSGDKQPQYF. The DNA for the CDR3 is TGTGCCAGCAGTGGTGACAAGCAGCCTCAGTACTTC.

In DNA form, the CDR3 reads TGCGCCAGCAGCCCGACCCCAGGGGAAACCGGGGAGCTGTTTTTT. It is translated as CASSPTPGETGELFF. This chain links TRBV5-1 with TRBJ2-2; perhaps TRBD1 as D (6 bases). The V and J ends lost 4 bases and 5 bases respectively, with 15 bases between them. CDR3 length: 15 amino acids. Germline V lookup: CDR1 SGHRS, CDR2 YFSETQ.

This chain connects TRBV6-2 or TRBV6-3 to TRBJ2-7; 9 bases agree with TRBD1. The CDR3 spans 16 residues. The germline CDR1 and CDR2 sequences are MNHEY and SVGEGT. Unmatched junction bases numbered 8, after V lost 2 bases and J lost 3 bases. The CDR3 sequence: CASSYPWTGDDYEQYF. The CDR3 DNA reads as TGTGCCAGCAGTTACCCGTGGACAGGGGACGACTACGAGCAGTACTTC.

This chain uses TRBV11-2 with TRBJ2-3; 11 bases map to TRBD2. V dropped 4 bases and J dropped 6; count of bases not matched to a gene: 12. The CDR3 loop spans 17 amino acids. The germline gives CDR1 SGHAT, CDR2 FQNNGV. CDR3 residues: CASSSNTKLAGADTQYF. CDR3 nucleotides: TGTGCCAGCAGCTCAAATACAAAACTAGCGGGGGCGGATACGCAGTATTTT. Full variable domain (remainder filled in from reference TRBV11-2 and TRBJ2-3): EAGVAQSPRYKIIEKRQSVAFWCNPISGHATLYWYQQILGQGPKLLIQFQNNGVVDDSQLPKDRFSAERLKGVDSTLKIQPAKLEDSAVYLCASSSNTKLAGADTQYFGPGTRLTVL.

Concerning this clone itself: Other DNA variants within this sample encode the same CDR3. CDR3: CSASRGYGYTF. DNA for the CDR3: TGCAGTGCTAGTAGGGGATATGGCTACACCTTC. The V gene is TRBV20-1, the J gene TRBJ1-2; weak D call: TRBD1 (5 bases). V was cut by 3 bases and J by 5 bases, with 7 bases left in between. The CDR3 length is 11 residues. Germline values: CDR1 DFQATT, CDR2 SNEGSKA (reference sequence).

This chain uses TRBV7-8 with TRBJ1-1, with D uncertain. Germline V gene data show CDR1 as SGHVS and CDR2 as FQNEAQ. This CDR3 region has 15 residues. V lost 1 base, J lost 4 bases, and 13 bases lay in between. The CDR3, as DNA: TGTGCCAGCAGCTTAGTGGGTTTTACGGGCACTGAAGCTTTCTTT. As protein: CASSLVGFTGTEAFF.

The gene calls are TRBV2 and TRBJ2-5; D ambiguous. Germline CDR1 reads SNHLY; CDR2 reads FYNNEI. The CDR3 loop spans 11 amino acids. V was pared by 11 bases and J by 7 bases, with 14 bases between. The CDR3 is CAPPFSGTQYF. The CDR3 region has the DNA TGTGCCCCCCCTTTCTCAGGGACCCAGTACTTC.

This sequence joins TRBV5-1 and TRBJ2-7; D is uncertain. Germline V lookup: CDR1 SGHRS, CDR2 YFSETQ. This CDR3 contains 14 residues. Trimming took off 0 bases at V and 5 bases at J, with 12 bases between the two ends. The CDR3 loop reads CASSLARPTDEQYF. Written as DNA, the CDR3 is TGCGCCAGCAGCTTGGCTCGCCCCACGGACGAGCAGTACTTC.

V and J are TRBV5-1 and TRBJ1-1; no firm D call. CDR1 and CDR2 (germline): SGHRS, YFSETQ. The CDR3 is 13 residues long. The germline V and J ends were trimmed by 2 bases and 1 base, with 6 bases remaining between them. CDR3 in amino acids: CASSFNGNTEAFF. CDR3 sequence (DNA): TGCGCCAGCAGCTTTAACGGGAACACTGAAGCTTTCTTT.

The chain links TRBV7-8 to TRBJ1-5; the D gene is possibly TRBD1 (5 bases). Germline CDR1 is SGHVS and CDR2 is FQNEAQ. Trimming left V 5 bases short and J 0 bases short, with 17 bases between. The CDR3 totals 17 residues. The CDR3 DNA is TGTGCCAGCAGCCGGGGGTCAGGGCGAAATAGCAATCAGCCCCAGCATTTT. It encodes CASSRGSGRNSNQPQHF.

A remark on this clone: The junction and the germline gene differ at one end; a read error may be behind it. J is TRBJ2-1 and V is TRBV5-4, with TRBD2 as a possible D gene (5 bases). The CDR3 has 16 amino acids. The V gene's germline CDR1 is SGHNT and CDR2 YYREEE (reference sequence). The chain's CDR3 is CASSPPSGSGYNERFF. CDR3 sequence (DNA): TGTGCCAGCAGCCCCCCCTCGGGAAGCGGATACAATGAGCGGTTCTTC.

The V call is TRBV7-2, the J call TRBJ2-1; TRBD2 agrees at 11 bases. V gave up 3 bases and J gave up 1 base; unmatched junction bases: 5. The germline CDR1 and CDR2 sequences are SGHTA and FQGNSA. This CDR3 has 17 amino acids. In DNA form, the CDR3 reads TGTGCCAGCAGCTTGGTCCCTAGCGGGGGGTCCTACAATGAGCAGTTCTTC. It yields the protein CASSLVPSGGSYNEQFF. Based on the CDR3 plus reference TRBV7-2 and TRBJ2-1, the full variable domain is GAGVSQSPSNKVTEKGKDVELRCDPISGHTALYWYRQSLGQGLEFLIYFQGNSAPDKSGLPSDRFSAERTGGSVSTLTIQRTQQEDSAVYLCASSLVPSGGSYNEQFFGPGTRLTVL.

The chain recombines TRBV10-2 with TRBJ1-6, with 10 bases lining up with TRBD1. The CDR3 consists of 16 residues. In germline, CDR1 is WSHSY, CDR2 SAAADI. The V segment lost 7 bases and the J segment 8 bases; nucleotides outside the gene matches: 11. The CDR3 region has the DNA TGCGCCAGCACGCAAATTTTCGGGACAGGGGATTCACCCCTCCACTTT. It translates to CASTQIFGTGDSPLHF.

This clone was counted only a few times. The chain employs TRBV15 and TRBJ2-5; 12 nucleotides line up with TRBD2. The CDR3 runs 16 residues. V trimming: 1 base; J trimming: 5 bases; junction bases outside the gene matches: 5. CDR1 LNHNV and CDR2 YYDKDF come from the germline V gene (reference sequence). The CDR3 nucleotides are TGTGCCACCAGCAGAGCGACTAGCGGGGGCCAGGAGACCCAGTACTTC. Its translation is CATSRATSGGQETQYF.

V usage is TRBV4-2 and J usage is TRBJ1-2; D gene unclear. The CDR3 runs 14 residues. With 3 bases removed from V and 3 bases from J, the gap between germline ends came to 11 bases. In germline, CDR1 is LGHNA, CDR2 YNFKEQ. CDR3 region: CASSHYGSDYGYTF. In DNA, the CDR3 is TGTGCCAGCAGCCATTACGGGAGTGACTATGGCTACACCTTC.

The rearrangement links TRBV10-1 to TRBJ2-7, with TRBD2 matching over 8 bases. CDR1 and CDR2 (germline): WNHNN, SYGVQD (reference sequence). The CDR3 has 16 residues. With V trimmed by 0 bases and J by 2 bases, 6 bases remained unmatched. DNA of the CDR3: TGCGCCAGCAGTGAGTCCGGGGGGGAGGAGACCTACGAGCAGTACTTC. It translates to CASSESGGEETYEQYF.

The chain joins TRBV5-8 to TRBJ2-3; TRBD2 aligns across 11 bases. The junction had 14 bases not matched to a gene; V was cut back by 1 base and J by 1 base. Germline-derived CDR1 and CDR2 are SGHTS and YDEGEE. The CDR3 runs to 20 residues. The CDR3 here is CASSLPLRLAGLARTDTQYF. The CDR3 bases are TGTGCCAGCAGCTTGCCCCTCCGACTAGCGGGGCTCGCGCGCACAGATACGCAGTATTTT.

The chain has TRBV27 and TRBJ2-1; weak D call: TRBD1 (6 bases). Trimming removed 7 bases at V and 5 bases at J, with 9 bases between. From germline, CDR1 is MNHEY and CDR2 SMNVEV (reference sequence). CDR3 length: 12 amino acids. The CDR3 here is CASTDSDNEQFF. For the CDR3, the DNA is TGTGCCAGCACGGACAGTGACAATGAGCAGTTCTTC.

This sequence joins TRBV18 and TRBJ2-3, with D maybe TRBD2 (7 bases). Per germline, CDR1 KGHSH and CDR2 LQKENI. The length of the CDR3 is 15 residues. V lost 3 bases and J 2 bases, leaving 12 bases between the germline ends. CDR3 nucleotides: TGTGCCAGCTCACCCGGGGCGGGGGCCACAGATACGCAGTATTTT. It translates to CASSPGAGATDTQYF. Using reference TRBV18 and TRBJ2-3 for the parts outside the CDR3, the full variable domain is NAGVMQNPRHLVRRRGQEARLRCSPMKGHSHVYWYRQLPEEGLKFMVYLQKENIIDESGMPKERFSAEFPKEGPSILRIQQVVRGDSAAYFCASSPGAGATDTQYFGPGTRLTVL.